What follows are 14 T cell receptor beta chains derived from one specimen sequenced in a study of cytomegalovirus exposure and HLA in healthy donors. Sequencing was performed with immunoSEQ multiplex PCR; in TCRdb, only in-frame clones are kept and a portion is missing. This sample has more than 200,000 clones, with around 91% found just once. The sequencing input was PBMCs. The origin of the receptors is a woman aged 25 to 45 in good health and CMV-seronegative.

Concerning this clone: The DNA is omitted, as the CDR3 cannot be located on it reliably, and the CDR3 follows TCRdb's listing. The chain links TRBV28 to TRBJ2-3; the table calls TRBD2, which could not be checked here. 17 amino acids form the CDR3, both terminal residues included. Germline CDR1 reads MDHEN; CDR2 reads SYDVKM. CDR3 residues: CASSSSGLAGGMNTQYF.

This rearrangement joins TRBV28 to TRBJ1-2, with a tentative D call TRBD1 (5 bases). CDR3 length equals 13 residues. Germline V CDR1 and CDR2: MDHEN, SYDVKM. Between the trimmed V and J ends, which lost 6 bases and 6 bases, there was a span of 14 bases. Written as DNA, the CDR3 is TGTGCCAGCAGGGGACGAGGAGGGAATGGCTACACCTTC. As protein: CASRGRGGNGYTF.

The rearrangement uses TRBV6-5 and TRBJ2-1; 7 nucleotides agree with TRBD2. Germline loops: CDR1 MNHEY, CDR2 SVGAGI. The J segment lost 5 bases and the V segment lost 6 bases, leaving 10 bases of the junction unmatched. This CDR3 is 15 amino acids long. CDR3 DNA sequence: TGTGCCAGCAGCCTCTGGGCTAGCGGCGACAATGAGCAGTTCTTC. It translates to CASSLWASGDNEQFF.

This rearrangement joins TRBV9 to TRBJ2-2; weak D call: TRBD1 (5 bases). This CDR3 has 17 residues. The germline V gene encodes CDR1 SGDLS and CDR2 YYNGEE. V dropped 3 bases and J dropped 3 bases, with 18 bases sitting between them. CDR3: CASSDPIRGRDTGELFF. CDR3 in DNA: TGTGCCAGCAGCGACCCCATAAGGGGCAGGGACACCGGGGAGCTGTTTTTT.

This sequence joins TRBV27 and TRBJ1-1, with 8 nucleotides matching TRBD1. The V gene's germline CDR1 is MNHEY and CDR2 SMNVEV (reference sequence). V trimming: 5 bases; J trimming: 7 bases; junction bases outside the gene matches: 3. This CDR3 is built from 12 residues. CDR3 in amino acids: CASSITGGEAFF. In DNA form, the CDR3 reads TGTGCCAGCAGTATAACAGGGGGTGAAGCTTTCTTT.

CDR3 protein: CSVEDRGGYEQFF. CDR3 nucleotide sequence: TGCAGCGTTGAAGATCGGGGGGGGTATGAGCAGTTCTTC. The rearrangement links TRBV29-1 to TRBJ2-1; TRBD2 aligns across 8 bases. V lost 0 bases to trimming and J lost 8 bases; unmatched junction nucleotides: 3. Germline CDR1 and CDR2: SQVTM and ANQGSEA. This CDR3 comprises 13 residues.

This clone came up once. A single base separates this from a much larger clone, so it may be a read error. The chain joins TRBV7-8 to TRBJ2-2; no clear D. Germline CDR1 is SGHVS and CDR2 is FQNEAQ. V was trimmed by 1 base and J by 3 bases, leaving 0 bases between them. The CDR3 has 12 residues. CDR3: CASSLDTGELFF. As DNA, the CDR3 is TGTGCCAGCAGCTTAGACACCGGGGAGCTGTTTTTT.

The chain carries TRBV25-1 and TRBJ2-7; D is unclear. V lost 10 bases, J lost 4 bases, and 8 bases lay in between. This CDR3 has 10 residues. The germline V gene has CDR1 MGHDK and CDR2 SYGVNS. CDR3 sequence (DNA): TGTGCCAAGTCCGGGTACGAGCAGTACTTC. This gives the protein CAKSGYEQYF.

V and J are TRBV7-9 and TRBJ2-3; D unclear. CDR1 is SEHNR and CDR2 is FQNEAQ in the germline V gene (reference sequence). This CDR3 region has 12 residues. Trimming stripped 5 bases from V and 3 bases from J, with 6 bases between. CDR3 nucleotide sequence: TGTGCCAGCAGCCCGAATACAGATACGCAGTATTTT. Its protein product is CASSPNTDTQYF.

The chain links TRBV18 to TRBJ1-4, with a tentative D call TRBD1 (6 bases). This CDR3 region has 17 residues. The germline V gene encodes CDR1 KGHSH and CDR2 LQKENI. Trimming left V 1 base short and J 7 bases short, with 19 bases between. The CDR3 region has the DNA TGTGCCAGCTCACCACGGGAACCAGGGGTCTATGGTGAAAAACTGTTTTTT. This translates into CASSPREPGVYGEKLFF. Drawing the rest from reference TRBV18 and TRBJ1-4, the complete variable domain is NAGVMQNPRHLVRRRGQEARLRCSPMKGHSHVYWYRQLPEEGLKFMVYLQKENIIDESGMPKERFSAEFPKEGPSILRIQQVVRGDSAAYFCASSPREPGVYGEKLFFGSGTQLSVL.

The chain couples TRBV11-2 to TRBJ2-1; D is ambiguous. V lost 5 bases and J lost 2, with 10 bases in between. This CDR3 is 14 amino acids long. The germline V gene has CDR1 SGHAT and CDR2 FQNNGV. As DNA, the CDR3 is TGTGCCAGCAGCCCGCAGAGGACCTACAATGAGCAGTTCTTC. This translates into CASSPQRTYNEQFF. The variable domain in full, with the rest retrieved from reference TRBV11-2 and TRBJ2-1, is EAGVAQSPRYKIIEKRQSVAFWCNPISGHATLYWYQQILGQGPKLLIQFQNNGVVDDSQLPKDRFSAERLKGVDSTLKIQPAKLEDSAVYLCASSPQRTYNEQFFGPGTRLTVL.

The chain combines TRBV4-2 with TRBJ2-3, with a weak D call TRBD1 (6 bases). Germline assignment: CDR1 LGHNA and CDR2 YNFKEQ. This CDR3 is 16 amino acids long. V was clipped by 0 bases and J by 0 bases, with 10 bases between them. The CDR3 protein is CASSQEGGYSTDTQYF. In DNA form, the CDR3 reads TGTGCCAGCAGCCAAGAAGGGGGTTACAGCACAGATACGCAGTATTTT.

The V call is TRBV11-3, the J call TRBJ1-1; no reliable D call. The length of the CDR3 is 13 residues. V lost 5 bases to trimming and J lost 1 base, with 8 bases between them. Germline assignment: CDR1 SGHNT and CDR2 YENEEA. In nucleotides, the CDR3 is TGTGCCAGCAGCCTACGTAAGAACACTGAAGCTTTCTTT. Its translation: CASSLRKNTEAFF. Full variable domain (outside the CDR3, taken from reference TRBV11-3 and TRBJ1-1): EAGVVQSPRYKIIEKKQPVAFWCNPISGHNTLYWYLQNLGQGPELLIRYENEEAVDDSQLPKDRFSAERLKGVDSTLKIQPAELGDSAVYLCASSLRKNTEAFFGQGTRLTVV.

Details on this clone: Other DNA sequences in this sample translate to the same CDR3. V usage is TRBV7-9 and J usage is TRBJ2-7, with unresolved D. V lost 5 bases to trimming and J lost 0 bases, with 5 bases between them. The CDR3 sequence is 12 residues long. Germline loops: CDR1 SEHNR, CDR2 FQNEAQ (reference sequence). The CDR3 spells CASSPSSYEQYF. In DNA, the CDR3 is TGTGCCAGCAGCCCTAGCTCCTACGAGCAGTACTTC. Full variable domain (rest looked up from reference TRBV7-9 and TRBJ2-7): DTGVSQNPRHKITKRGQNVTFRCDPISEHNRLYWYRQTLGQGPEFLTYFQNEAQLEKSRLLSDRFSAERPKGSFSTLEIQRTEQGDSAMYLCASSPSSYEQYFGPGTRLTVT.